The 30 T cell receptor beta chains reported below all come from one sample, sequenced in a study of blood T cell repertoires in COVID-19. Sequencing was performed with immunoSEQ multiplex PCR; in TCRdb, only in-frame clones are kept and a portion is missing. This sample yields over 200,000 clones, of which 85% to 90% are seen a single time; less than 3.5% belongs to the top ten. Sequences were obtained from peripheral blood. These TCRs come from a man aged 30 to 39 with COVID-19, enrolled during active disease.

Here the CDR3 reads CASRPGGLGELFF. CDR3 DNA: TGTGCCAGCAGACCAGGGGGCCTCGGGGAGCTGTTTTTT. The chain has TRBV6-5 and TRBJ2-2; 8 nucleotides align to TRBD1. Germline CDR1 is MNHEY and CDR2 is SVGAGI. There are 13 residues in the CDR3. V dropped 6 bases and J dropped 7; count of bases not matched to a gene: 4.

In nucleotides, the CDR3 is TGTGCCAGCAGTTGGGCGGGACAGGGACTTAACGAGCAGTACTTC. Protein: CASSWAGQGLNEQYF. The V call is TRBV27, the J call TRBJ2-7; 9 nucleotides match TRBD1. Germline V gene sequence: CDR1 MNHEY, CDR2 SMNVEV (reference sequence). The CDR3 is 15 residues long. V lost 4 bases, J lost 5 bases, and 9 bases stayed unmatched.

This clone appeared a few times. The CDR3, as DNA: TGTGCCACCGGTTTCCGGGACAGCGAAAAACTGTTTTTT. Translation: CATGFRDSEKLFF. The rearrangement links TRBV6-5 to TRBJ1-4, with 7 bases identical to TRBD1. Germline V gene sequence: CDR1 MNHEY, CDR2 SVGAGI. The CDR3 sequence is 13 residues long. Trimming removed 10 bases from V and 8 bases from J; junction bases left unmatched: 10.

The chain recombines TRBV3-1 (or the pseudogene TRBV3-2) with TRBJ1-2; D uncertain. V gave up 1 base and J gave up 1 base, with 10 bases separating them. The CDR3 length is 15 residues. Per germline, CDR1 LGHDT and CDR2 YNNKEL (reference sequence). CDR3 coding DNA: TGTGCCAGCAGCCAAGGGACTATGATTAACTATGGCTACACCTTC. It is translated as CASSQGTMINYGYTF.

V gene TRBV11-2 combines with J gene TRBJ1-1; no clear D gene. The length of the CDR3 is 14 residues. Germline CDR1 is SGHAT and CDR2 is FQNNGV. V dropped 6 bases and J dropped 8 bases, with 19 bases sitting between them. CDR3 DNA: TGTGCCAGCAGGGGCAGGTTATCCAGTCGGGAAGCTTTCTTT. Translating gives CASRGRLSSREAFF.

The J gene is TRBJ1-1, the V gene TRBV9; the match to TRBD1 covers 12 bases. This CDR3 comprises 16 residues. Germline V gene lookup returns CDR1 SGDLS and CDR2 YYNGEE. Germline trimming cut 0 bases from V and 4 bases from J; bases unmatched to any gene: 4. CDR3 sequence (DNA): TGTGCCAGCAGCGTAGTGGGACAGGGGGCGAGCACTGAAGCTTTCTTT. It specifies CASSVVGQGASTEAFF.

V usage is TRBV5-6 and J usage is TRBJ2-7; 7 bases are a match to TRBD1. With V trimmed by 2 bases and J by 5 bases, 7 bases remained unmatched. The CDR3 contains 14 residues. CDR1 is SGHDT, CDR2 YYEEEE, per germline. CDR3 loop: CASSFLTGFDEQYF. The CDR3 DNA sequence: TGTGCCAGCAGCTTCTTGACAGGGTTTGACGAGCAGTACTTC. The complete variable domain, with remaining parts taken from reference TRBV5-6 and TRBJ2-7, reads DAGVTQSPTHLIKTRGQQVTLRCSPKSGHDTVSWYQQALGQGPQFIFQYYEEEERQRGNFPDRFSGHQFPNYSSELNVNALLLGDSALYLCASSFLTGFDEQYFGPGTRLTVT.

The rearrangement joins TRBV30 to TRBJ1-2; perhaps TRBD1 as D (5 bases). Looked up from germline, CDR1 is GTSNPN and CDR2 is SVGIG (reference sequence). Trimming pared 1 base from V and 6 bases from J, leaving 12 bases between. The CDR3 covers 13 residues. The CDR3 spells CAWSESGSDGYTF. As DNA, the CDR3 is TGTGCCTGGAGTGAGTCAGGGTCTGATGGCTACACCTTC.

V gene TRBV5-1 combines with J gene TRBJ1-5, with 8 bases fitting TRBD1. The CDR3 runs 16 residues. Germline CDR1 SGHRS, CDR2 YFSETQ. V trimming: 4 bases; J trimming: 6 bases; junction bases outside the gene matches: 12. The CDR3 DNA follows: TGCGCCAGCAGCCTTCAAGGACAGGGTGAAGGTCAGCCCCAGCATTTT. It specifies CASSLQGQGEGQPQHF.

This clone was seen just once. The chain uses TRBV3-1 (or the pseudogene TRBV3-2) and TRBJ1-2, with 8 bases identical to TRBD1. CDR3 length equals 15 residues. V shed 0 bases and J 7 bases; nucleotides not matched to a gene: 7. Germline loops: CDR1 LGHDT, CDR2 YNNKEL (reference sequence). The CDR3 nucleotides are TGTGCCAGCAGCCAAGAGGGAGCACAGGGGGGTGGCTACACCTTC. It encodes CASSQEGAQGGGYTF.

CDR3 protein: CASSWTGKTYGYTF. As DNA, the CDR3 is TGTGCCAGCAGCTGGACAGGGAAGACCTATGGCTACACCTTC. The chain uses TRBV7-3 and TRBJ1-2, with 8 bases matching TRBD1. CDR1 is SGHTA and CDR2 is FQGTGA in the germline V gene. This CDR3 has 14 amino acids. V lost 4 bases to trimming and J lost 4 bases; unmatched junction nucleotides: 5. The full variable domain, completed using reference TRBV7-3 and TRBJ1-2, is GAGVSQTPSNKVTEKGKYVELRCDPISGHTALYWYRQSLGQGPEFLIYFQGTGAADDSGLPNDRFFAVRPEGSVSTLKIQRTERGDSAVYLCASSWTGKTYGYTFGSGTRLTVV.

This rearrangement joins TRBV28 to TRBJ2-7; weak D call: TRBD2 (5 bases). This CDR3 is 14 amino acids long. The germline V and J ends were trimmed by 2 bases and 0 bases, with 8 bases remaining between them. Germline CDR1 reads MDHEN; CDR2 reads SYDVKM. The chain's CDR3 is CASSLPGFSYEQYF. CDR3 nucleotides: TGTGCCAGCAGTTTACCGGGGTTCTCCTACGAGCAGTACTTC.

This clone was detected only once. This chain links TRBV19 with TRBJ2-7; D may be TRBD1 (5 bases). Trimming removed 2 bases at V and 1 base at J, with 6 bases between. Per the germline V gene, CDR1 is LNHDA and CDR2 is SQIVND (reference sequence). This CDR3 spans 13 amino acids. The CDR3 DNA is TGTGCCAGTAGTATACGACAGTCCTACGAGCAGTACTTC. Translating it yields CASSIRQSYEQYF.

The chain employs TRBV6-5 and TRBJ1-2; 8 bases are a match to TRBD1. The germline CDR1 and CDR2 sequences are MNHEY and SVGAGI. The ends lost 2 bases at V and 2 bases at J; junction bases unmatched: 4. The CDR3 length is 15 residues. The chain's CDR3 is CASSYLGQDNYGYTF. In nucleotides, the CDR3 is TGTGCCAGCAGTTACCTGGGACAGGACAACTATGGCTACACCTTC.

In DNA form, the CDR3 reads TGCGCCAGCACCGTGGGTCTAGCAAGTAGCGAGCAGTACTTC. Translated: CASTVGLASSEQYF. The chain recombines TRBV5-1 with TRBJ2-7; D perhaps matches TRBD2 (5 bases). The germline V gene has CDR1 SGHRS and CDR2 YFSETQ. Trimming removed 6 bases at V and 6 bases at J, with 19 bases between. The CDR3 is 14 amino acids. Filled out from reference TRBV5-1 and TRBJ2-7, the complete variable domain reads KAGVTQTPRYLIKTRGQQVTLSCSPISGHRSVSWYQQTPGQGLQFLFEYFSETQRNKGNFPGRFSGRQFSNSRSEMNVSTLELGDSALYLCASTVGLASSEQYFGPGTRLTVT.

J is TRBJ1-5 and V is TRBV27; TRBD1 matches 7 bases. Losses at the gene ends were 5 bases for V and 1 base for J; bases not matched to a gene: 8. Germline V gene lookup returns CDR1 MNHEY and CDR2 SMNVEV (reference sequence). CDR3 length: 16 residues. DNA of the CDR3: TGTGCCAGCAGTCCCTCCCAGGGGGAGAGCAATCAGCCCCAGCATTTT. The encoded protein is CASSPSQGESNQPQHF.

The genes are TRBV15 and TRBJ1-1, with D tentatively TRBD1 (5 bases). The V gene lost 1 base and the J gene lost 1 base, with 10 bases spanning the gap. The CDR3 spans 15 residues. Germline CDR1 reads LNHNV; CDR2 reads YYDKDF (reference sequence). The chain's CDR3 is CATSRAGGKNTEAFF. CDR3 DNA sequence: TGTGCCACCAGCAGAGCCGGGGGAAAGAACACTGAAGCTTTCTTT.

The chain links TRBV18 to TRBJ1-1, with D possibly matching TRBD1 (6 bases). Per the germline V gene, CDR1 is KGHSH and CDR2 is LQKENI. Trimming removed 8 bases from V and 0 bases from J, with 13 bases in between. The CDR3 consists of 14 residues. CDR3 nucleotide sequence: TGTGCCAGCGGGGCAGGGGTATTGAACACTGAAGCTTTCTTT. This encodes CASGAGVLNTEAFF. The variable domain in full, with the rest retrieved from reference TRBV18 and TRBJ1-1, is NAGVMQNPRHLVRRRGQEARLRCSPMKGHSHVYWYRQLPEEGLKFMVYLQKENIIDESGMPKERFSAEFPKEGPSILRIQQVVRGDSAAYFCASGAGVLNTEAFFGQGTRLTVV.

The rearrangement joins TRBV27 to TRBJ2-3, with D possibly matching TRBD1 (7 bases). The CDR3 runs 15 residues. Germline V gene data show CDR1 as MNHEY and CDR2 as SMNVEV (reference sequence). Trimming left V 3 bases short and J 5 bases short, with 15 bases between. CDR3 nucleotides: TGTGCCAGCAGTTTTATCAGGGGGGCGGGAGATACGCAGTATTTT. Translated: CASSFIRGAGDTQYF.

The chain uses TRBV19 and TRBJ2-2, with D perhaps TRBD1 (7 bases). The CDR3 spans 17 residues. Deletions cut 7 bases from V and 5 bases from J, with 23 bases between. Germline lookup yields CDR1 LNHDA and CDR2 SQIVND (reference sequence). CDR3 amino acids: CASNPRQGGSWTGELFF. The CDR3 DNA reads TGTGCCAGTAATCCAAGACAGGGAGGTTCGTGGACCGGGGAGCTGTTTTTT.

The chain links TRBV13 to TRBJ2-3; unclear D gene. The germline gives CDR1 PRHDT, CDR2 FYEKMQ (reference sequence). CDR3 length: 16 residues. Trimming pared 5 bases from V and 0 bases from J, leaving 15 bases between. The DNA of the CDR3 is TGTGCCAGCAGCCCTGGCCGGCGCGGTAGCACAGATACGCAGTATTTT. This encodes CASSPGRRGSTDTQYF.

The V and J genes are TRBV7-9 and TRBJ1-2; D may be TRBD1 (5 bases). The V gene lost 1 base and the J gene lost 7 bases, with 22 bases spanning the gap. The CDR3 totals 17 residues. CDR1 SEHNR and CDR2 FQNEAQ come from the germline V gene (reference sequence). This chain's CDR3 is CASSLVRVAFGVVGYTF. CDR3 coding DNA: TGTGCCAGCAGCTTAGTCAGGGTTGCGTTTGGGGTCGTTGGCTACACCTTC.

V gene TRBV9 combines with J gene TRBJ1-2; 8 bases are shared with TRBD1. The V segment lost 3 bases and the J segment 13 bases; nucleotides outside the gene matches: 11. CDR3 length equals 13 residues. The V gene's germline CDR1 is SGDLS and CDR2 YYNGEE. The CDR3 DNA reads TGTGCCAGCAGCGCCACAGGACGGACAGGGTTCACCTTC. This gives the protein CASSATGRTGFTF.

This clone occurred once. The V gene is TRBV5-1, the J gene TRBJ2-3; 9 bases fit TRBD2. Germline CDR1 SGHRS, CDR2 YFSETQ. J was trimmed by 1 base and V by 2 bases; bases with no gene match: 5. This CDR3 region has 16 residues. CDR3 residues: CASSFALAGGTDTQYF. The DNA for the CDR3 is TGCGCCAGCAGCTTCGCGTTAGCGGGGGGCACAGATACGCAGTATTTT.

V gene TRBV28 combines with J gene TRBJ2-1; maybe TRBD1 (6 bases). V lost 7 bases and J lost 7, with 14 bases in between. Germline values: CDR1 MDHEN, CDR2 SYDVKM. This CDR3 contains 13 residues. CDR3 coding DNA: TGTGCCAGCATTGCGACAGGACTTAATGAGCAGTTCTTC. Protein product: CASIATGLNEQFF.

The chain joins TRBV3-1 (or the pseudogene TRBV3-2) to TRBJ2-7; D call uncertain. Per the germline V gene, CDR1 is LGHDT and CDR2 is YNNKEL (reference sequence). This CDR3 is 11 amino acids long. Deletions cut 8 bases from V and 3 bases from J, with 8 bases between. As DNA, the CDR3 is TGTGCCAGCCTACTATTCTACGAGCAGTACTTC. Translation: CASLLFYEQYF.

This chain links TRBV11-1 with TRBJ2-1; TRBD1 agrees at 7 bases. Germline V gives CDR1 SGHAT, CDR2 FQDESV (reference sequence). The CDR3 length is 15 residues. The J segment lost 3 bases and the V segment lost 6 bases, leaving 8 bases of the junction unmatched. The CDR3 here is CASSQDRAGYNEQFF. In DNA form, the CDR3 reads TGTGCCAGCAGTCAAGACAGGGCTGGCTACAATGAGCAGTTCTTC. The whole variable domain, remainder taken from reference TRBV11-1 and TRBJ2-1, is EAEVAQSPRYKITEKSQAVAFWCDPISGHATLYWYRQILGQGPELLVQFQDESVVDDSQLPKDRFSAERLKGVDSTLKIQPAELGDSAMYLCASSQDRAGYNEQFFGPGTRLTVL.

This chain joins TRBV19 and TRBJ2-7; possibly TRBD1 for D (6 bases). The CDR3 sequence is 13 residues long. V gave up 5 bases and J gave up 3 bases, with 11 bases separating them. Germline lookup yields CDR1 LNHDA and CDR2 SQIVND (reference sequence). The CDR3, as DNA: TGTGCCAGTAGTCTCCGGGACAACTACGAGCAGTACTTC. It codes for CASSLRDNYEQYF.

This chain connects TRBV2 to TRBJ1-5; possible D gene TRBD1, 5 bases. The V gene lost 4 bases and the J gene lost 0 bases, with 13 bases spanning the gap. CDR3 length equals 16 residues. Germline CDR1 and CDR2: SNHLY and FYNNEI. The CDR3 here is CASSAMGPSSNQPQHF. In nucleotides, the CDR3 is TGTGCCAGCAGTGCCATGGGGCCCTCTAGCAATCAGCCCCAGCATTTT.

This chain joins TRBV7-6 and TRBJ2-3; D call uncertain. Trimming cost V 5 bases and J 4 bases, with 7 bases left between them. CDR1 SGHVS and CDR2 FNYEAQ come from the germline V gene. The CDR3 sequence is 12 residues long. The CDR3 nucleotides read TGTGCCAGCAGCGAACTTGCAGATACGCAGTATTTT. This encodes CASSELADTQYF.